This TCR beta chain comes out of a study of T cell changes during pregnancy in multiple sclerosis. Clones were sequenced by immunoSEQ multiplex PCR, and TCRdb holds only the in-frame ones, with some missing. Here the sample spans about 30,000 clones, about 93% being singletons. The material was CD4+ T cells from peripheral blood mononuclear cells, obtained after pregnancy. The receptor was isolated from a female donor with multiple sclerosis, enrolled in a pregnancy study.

CDR3: CASMDQTGDEQYF. Here the CDR3 DNA reads TGCGCCAGCATGGACCAGACAGGGGACGAGCAGTACTTC. The J gene is TRBJ2-7, the V gene TRBV5-1; 8 bases map to TRBD1. The germline V gene has CDR1 SGHRS and CDR2 YFSETQ. This CDR3 spans 13 amino acids. J gave up 5 bases and V 6 bases, and 7 bases lay outside the gene matches. Drawing the rest from reference TRBV5-1 and TRBJ2-7, the complete variable domain is KAGVTQTPRYLIKTRGQQVTLSCSPISGHRSVSWYQQTPGQGLQFLFEYFSETQRNKGNFPGRFSGRQFSNSRSEMNVSTLELGDSALYLCASMDQTGDEQYFGPGTRLTVT.